This T cell receptor beta chain was recovered during a study of blood T cell repertoires in COVID-19. For the study at large: Samples of COVID-19 (acute and convalescent) were obtained from the United States, Italy and Spain. PBMCs, B-cell-depleted T cells, or T cells provided the cDNA or gDNA that made up the material.

CDR3 length equals 11 residues. The V end was cut by 5 bases, the J end by 5 bases, with 6 bases between. The germline gives CDR1 SEHNR, CDR2 FQNEAQ (reference sequence). Under the authors' procedure: Amplification with reference gene primers provided the estimates of nucleated cell counts. The assay was immunoSEQ multiplex PCR, and TCRdb's table has in-frame clones only and misses some. The V and J calls and clone size were taken over from that table, and D and trimming were inferred from the DNA. In the table there are about 160,000 clones, roughly 78% of which are singletons. This sequence originates from a human donor with acute or convalescent COVID-19. The donor label of this sample is uncertain. V gene TRBV7-9 combines with J gene TRBJ2-5; no clear D. Input material: peripheral blood. CDR3 in amino acids: CASSAEETQYF. DNA for the CDR3: TGTGCCAGCAGCGCGGAGGAGACCCAGTACTTC.